This T cell receptor (beta chain) is from a study of early T cells in non-severe SARS-CoV-2 infection. Background on the study: Unsorted whole-blood RNA was sequenced in bulk, leaving chains unpaired.

Molecules of cDNA were individually given unique molecular identifiers that were attached to them. TCRdb reanalysed the 5' RACE reads using MiXCR and keeps one entry per CDR3 protein. Here the sample spans more than 70,000 distinct CDR3 sequences, about an eighth being singletons. Study observations and caveats: Database matching using VDJdb favored anti-spike CD8 responses, with private and CD4 specificities left missing.

V was shortened by 0 bases and J by 1 base, with 11 bases between the two germline ends. CDR3 size: 16 residues. Per the germline V gene, CDR1 is MNHNY and CDR2 is SVGAGI (reference sequence). This clonotype was found once. Antigen specificity is unknown. The sequencing input was whole blood. The chain joins TRBV6-6 to TRBJ2-3; D is ambiguous. The receptor was isolated from an adult who was a healthcare worker with PCR-confirmed SARS-CoV-2 infection or an uninfected control (not recorded which). CDR3 in amino acids: CASSYSGSRGTDTQYF. As DNA, the CDR3 is TGTGCCAGCAGTTACTCTGGGTCGCGCGGCACAGATACGCAGTATTTT.